The 26 T cell receptor beta chains below all came from one sample that was sequenced in a study of shared clonotypes between healthy human individuals. Clones were read by immunoSEQ multiplex PCR, and TCRdb kept only the in-frame ones, dropping some. The table includes about 1.5 million clones, around 98% detected once. Sequenced sample: naive CD4+ T cells sorted from blood. The subset: CD45RA+ positively selected. Receptors were obtained from a man aged 30 to 39 in good health.

This clone was picked up one time. This chain connects TRBV19 to TRBJ1-5, with D perhaps matching TRBD1 (5 bases). V was cut by 4 bases and J by 3 bases, with 16 bases left in between. CDR3 length equals 16 residues. CDR1 and CDR2 (germline): LNHDA, SQIVND (reference sequence). CDR3 protein: CASSRPSGLNNQPQHF. In DNA, the CDR3 is TGTGCCAGTAGTAGACCGTCGGGGCTGAACAATCAGCCCCAGCATTTT.

This clone was seen just once. This chain uses TRBV5-5 with TRBJ2-7; D may be TRBD2 (5 bases). Trimming left V 1 base short and J 5 bases short, with 10 bases between. This CDR3 is built from 13 residues. Germline CDR1 is SGHKS and CDR2 is YYEKEE (reference sequence). For the CDR3, the DNA is TGTGCCAGCAGCTTGCCAGGAGGCGACGAGCAGTACTTC. This sequence encodes CASSLPGGDEQYF.

J is TRBJ1-5 and V is TRBV18; D gene ambiguous. The CDR3 is 13 amino acids. Germline-derived CDR1 and CDR2 are KGHSH and LQKENI. Trimming shortened V by 3 bases and J by 8 bases, and 11 bases separated the two germline ends. CDR3 DNA: TGTGCCAGCTCACCTTCCCCAGCGGAGCCCCAGCATTTT. This sequence encodes CASSPSPAEPQHF.

V and J are TRBV7-9 and TRBJ1-1; unclear D gene. V shed 2 bases and J shed 0 bases, with 4 bases lying between them. This CDR3 has 13 residues. Germline V CDR1 and CDR2: SEHNR, FQNEAQ (reference sequence). CDR3 coding DNA: TGTGCCAGCAGCTTACGGATGAACACTGAAGCTTTCTTT. Protein: CASSLRMNTEAFF.

The chain carries TRBV7-9 and TRBJ1-1, with TRBD1 identical over 8 bases. The CDR3 totals 17 residues. Germline CDR1 and CDR2: SEHNR and FQNEAQ (reference sequence). The J segment lost 0 bases and the V segment lost 6 bases, leaving 12 bases of the junction unmatched. CDR3 loop: CASSSLGRQGLNTEAFF. Written as DNA, the CDR3 is TGTGCCAGCAGTTCATTGGGGCGACAGGGGCTGAACACTGAAGCTTTCTTT.

The gene calls are TRBV1 and TRBJ2-2; the table's D call, TRBD2, was not checked against the DNA. TRBV1 is reported as a pseudogene. This CDR3 is 17 amino acids long. The CDR3 sequence is CTSSLGTSGSSAGELFF. The DNA for the CDR3 is TGCACCAGCAGCCTCGGGACTAGCGGGAGTTCGGCCGGGGAGCTGTTTTTT.

This chain links TRBV9 with TRBJ2-1; D may correspond to TRBD1 or TRBD2 (9 bases each). Germline CDR1 is SGDLS and CDR2 is YYNGEE. The CDR3 extends over 18 amino acids. Between the trimmed V and J ends, which lost 3 bases and 3 bases, there was a span of 22 bases. The CDR3 nucleotides are TGTGCCAGCAGCGCTAGCGGGACCGGGACAGGGCGCTACAATGAGCAGTTCTTC. Translating it yields CASSASGTGTGRYNEQFF.

Remarks on this clone: The identical CDR3 is also encoded by other nucleotide sequences in the sample. The chain recombines TRBV5-5 with TRBJ2-1; D ambiguous. Deletions cut 0 bases from V and 2 bases from J, with 0 bases between. Germline V gene data show CDR1 as SGHKS and CDR2 as YYEKEE (reference sequence). This CDR3 is 12 amino acids long. CDR3 in DNA: TGTGCCAGCAGCTTGGCCTACAATGAGCAGTTCTTC. Translation gives CASSLAYNEQFF. Combining the CDR3 with reference TRBV5-5 and TRBJ2-1 gives the whole variable domain DAGVTQSPTHLIKTRGQQVTLRCSPISGHKSVSWYQQVLGQGPQFIFQYYEKEERGRGNFPDRFSARQFPNYSSELNVNALLLGDSALYLCASSLAYNEQFFGPGTRLTVL.

The rearrangement links TRBV27 to TRBJ2-7, with D possibly TRBD1 on 6 matching bases. Deletions cut 3 bases from V and 4 bases from J, with 16 bases between. This CDR3 has 15 residues. Per germline, CDR1 MNHEY and CDR2 SMNVEV (reference sequence). Written as DNA, the CDR3 is TGTGCCAGCAGTTTGAGTCAGGGGAAGGGGTACGAGCAGTACTTC. Protein: CASSLSQGKGYEQYF.

This clone is a singleton in its sample. The chain joins TRBV5-1 to TRBJ2-3, with 7 bases matching TRBD2. Germline CDR1 is SGHRS and CDR2 is YFSETQ. This CDR3 is 18 amino acids long. The J segment lost 0 bases and the V segment lost 0 bases, leaving 10 bases of the junction unmatched. In nucleotides, the CDR3 is TGCGCCAGCAGCTTGGGGGGACTATCACGGACTAGCACAGATACGCAGTATTTT. Amino acids: CASSLGGLSRTSTDTQYF. Together with reference TRBV5-1 and TRBJ2-3, the CDR3 gives the full variable domain: KAGVTQTPRYLIKTRGQQVTLSCSPISGHRSVSWYQQTPGQGLQFLFEYFSETQRNKGNFPGRFSGRQFSNSRSEMNVSTLELGDSALYLCASSLGGLSRTSTDTQYFGPGTRLTVL.

As regards this clone: Other DNA sequences from this sample encode an identical CDR3 as well. This chain connects TRBV9 to TRBJ2-2, with D possibly being TRBD1 (5 bases). The V end was cut by 2 bases, the J end by 5 bases, with 10 bases between. In germline, CDR1 is SGDLS, CDR2 YYNGEE. This CDR3 is 14 amino acids long. The CDR3 protein is CASSVQGGTGELFF. The CDR3 DNA reads TGTGCCAGCAGCGTCCAGGGTGGGACCGGGGAGCTGTTTTTT. Full variable domain (remainder filled in from reference TRBV9 and TRBJ2-2): DSGVTQTPKHLITATGQRVTLRCSPRSGDLSVYWYQQSLDQGLQFLIQYYNGEERAKGNILERFSAQQFPDLHSELNLSSLELGDSALYFCASSVQGGTGELFFGEGSRLTVL.

The V gene is TRBV7-2, the J gene TRBJ2-7, with 9 nucleotides matching TRBD2. J lost 6 bases, V lost 2 bases, and 11 bases had no gene match. Germline assignment: CDR1 SGHTA and CDR2 FQGNSA. This CDR3 spans 16 amino acids. The CDR3 nucleotides read TGTGCCAGCAGCTTAATGGGGGTAGCGGGAGTTTCCGAGCAGTACTTC. Protein: CASSLMGVAGVSEQYF.

The rearrangement links TRBV2 to TRBJ1-1; D gene ambiguous. With 8 bases removed from V and 3 bases from J, the gap between germline ends came to 13 bases. The CDR3 has 13 amino acids. CDR1 and CDR2 from the germline V gene are SNHLY and FYNNEI. Here the CDR3 reads CASPSEPDTEAFF. CDR3 coding DNA: TGTGCCAGCCCTTCTGAACCCGACACTGAAGCTTTCTTT.

The V call is TRBV5-1, the J call TRBJ1-5; TRBD1 might be the D (6 bases). This CDR3 comprises 15 residues. Deletions cut 1 base from V and 0 bases from J, with 8 bases between. CDR1 SGHRS and CDR2 YFSETQ come from the germline V gene. The CDR3 DNA is TGCGCCAGCAGCTTGTCAGGGGCTAGCAATCAGCCCCAGCATTTT. Translated, it gives CASSLSGASNQPQHF.

The chain is built from TRBV27 and TRBJ1-1; D is unresolved. Germline CDR1 MNHEY, CDR2 SMNVEV (reference sequence). V lost 3 bases and J 5 bases, leaving 13 bases between the germline ends. This CDR3 spans 14 amino acids. CDR3 region: CASSFGGVRTEAFF. The CDR3 bases are TGTGCCAGCAGTTTCGGCGGAGTACGGACTGAAGCTTTCTTT.

The DNA of the CDR3 is TGTGCCACCAGAGTACAGGGGGCGAGAGTGGATGAGCAGTTCTTC. Its protein product is CATRVQGARVDEQFF. V is TRBV15 and J is TRBJ2-1; the match to TRBD1 covers 9 bases. CDR1 is LNHNV and CDR2 is YYDKDF in the germline V gene (reference sequence). V was pared by 6 bases and J by 8 bases, with 11 bases of the junction left unmatched. CDR3 length: 15 amino acids.

This clone was observed a single time. J is TRBJ1-3 and V is TRBV25-1; D call uncertain. V dropped 5 bases and J dropped 1 base, with 12 bases sitting between them. Germline lookup yields CDR1 MGHDK and CDR2 SYGVNS. This CDR3 has 15 residues. The CDR3: CASSMGSGSGNTIYF. The CDR3 nucleotides read TGTGCCAGCAGTATGGGCTCGGGGTCTGGAAACACCATATATTTT. Using reference TRBV25-1 and TRBJ1-3 for the parts outside the CDR3, the full variable domain is EADIYQTPRYLVIGTGKKITLECSQTMGHDKMYWYQQDPGMELHLIHYSYGVNSTEKGDLSSESTVSRIRTEHFPLTLESARPSHTSQYLCASSMGSGSGNTIYFGEGSWLTVV.

The rearrangement uses TRBV7-9 and TRBJ2-7; D not resolved. The V gene's germline CDR1 is SEHNR and CDR2 FQNEAQ (reference sequence). This CDR3 comprises 14 residues. V gave up 7 bases and J gave up 7 bases, with 20 bases separating them. CDR3 in amino acids: CASTSPPPLAEQYF. Written as DNA, the CDR3 is TGTGCCAGCACCTCACCACCCCCTTTAGCTGAGCAGTACTTC.

V is TRBV5-1 and J is TRBJ2-2, with 7 nucleotides matching TRBD1. The CDR3 runs to 16 residues. Germline CDR1 reads SGHRS; CDR2 reads YFSETQ. V gave up 0 bases and J gave up 5 bases; unmatched junction bases: 7. The CDR3 sequence is CASSLGQTGMTGELFF. Here the CDR3 DNA reads TGCGCCAGCAGCTTGGGACAGACAGGGATGACCGGGGAGCTGTTTTTT.

The V and J genes are TRBV5-1 and TRBJ2-1; 14 nucleotides align to TRBD2. Germline V lookup: CDR1 SGHRS, CDR2 YFSETQ. Trimming at V came to 0 bases and at J to 8 bases, leaving 4 bases not matched to a gene. The CDR3 extends over 16 amino acids. This CDR3 reads CASSLGTSGRYHEQFF. CDR3 coding DNA: TGCGCCAGCAGCTTGGGGACTAGCGGGAGGTACCATGAGCAGTTCTTC.

This chain uses TRBV19 with TRBJ2-3; possible D gene TRBD1, 7 bases. CDR1 and CDR2 from the germline V gene are LNHDA and SQIVND (reference sequence). Trimming pared 6 bases from V and 2 bases from J, leaving 18 bases between. The CDR3 consists of 16 residues. DNA of the CDR3: TGTGCCAGTAGCCAGAGACAGGGCGGGGCCACAGATACGCAGTATTTT. This sequence encodes CASSQRQGGATDTQYF.

The chain carries TRBV6-5 and TRBJ1-4; 7 positions agree with TRBD1. This CDR3 region has 14 residues. V lost 6 bases to trimming and J lost 8 bases; unmatched junction nucleotides: 9. Germline loops: CDR1 MNHEY, CDR2 SVGAGI. The CDR3 sequence: CASSSPGQREKLFF. The CDR3 DNA reads TGTGCCAGCAGCTCACCGGGACAGAGGGAAAAACTGTTTTTT.

The chain employs TRBV10-2 and TRBJ2-1; D is unresolved. The CDR3 runs to 13 residues. V lost 0 bases to trimming and J lost 5 bases, with 5 bases between them. CDR1 is WSHSY and CDR2 is SAAADI in the germline V gene. The CDR3: CASSESRHNEQFF. The DNA for the CDR3 is TGCGCCAGCAGTGAGTCAAGACACAATGAGCAGTTCTTC.

In DNA, the CDR3 is TGTGCCATCAGAGGGGATACAGGGGGCGTAGAGACCCAGTACTTC. This codes for CAIRGDTGGVETQYF. The gene calls are TRBV10-3 and TRBJ2-5; 9 bases fit TRBD1. J was trimmed by 4 bases and V by 6 bases; bases with no gene match: 9. Germline assignment: CDR1 ENHRY and CDR2 SYGVKD. This CDR3 is built from 15 residues.

The rearrangement uses TRBV14 and TRBJ2-5; possible D gene TRBD1, 6 bases. V lost 4 bases to trimming and J lost 1 base, with 10 bases between them. The V gene's germline CDR1 is SGHDN and CDR2 FVKESK. The length of the CDR3 is 14 residues. CDR3 loop: CASSLRTVQETQYF. The CDR3 DNA sequence: TGTGCCAGCAGCCTCCGGACAGTCCAAGAGACCCAGTACTTC.

A note on this clone: The junction and the germline gene differ at one end; a read error may be behind it. The chain is built from TRBV25-1 and TRBJ2-7; D is tentatively TRBD1 or TRBD2 (5 bases each). Germline V gene data show CDR1 as MGHDK and CDR2 as SYGVNS. The CDR3 has 13 residues. In nucleotides, the CDR3 is TGTGCCAGCAGTGAAACGTTTGGGGGACGGCAGGACTTC. As protein: CASSETFGGRQDF.